One and the same sample provided the 14 T cell receptor beta chains below, sequenced in a study of T cells in Graves' hyperthyroidism and ophthalmopathy. Template material for amplifying TCR beta CDR3 regions consisted of RNA transcripts. During a first-round RT-PCR of the TCR CDR3, the HTBI primer set was used. TCRdb ran MiXCR on the multiplex PCR reads and lists one entry per CDR3 protein. The data show fewer than 750,000 distinct CDR3 sequences, with more than 12% seen just once and around 12% held by the top ten. Specimen: blood. These receptor sequences come from a woman aged 45-65 years with Graves' ophthalmopathy.

This clonotype has a count of ten or more. The V gene is TRBV18, the J gene TRBJ2-5; a weak D match, TRBD2 (6 bases). The V end was cut by 5 bases, the J end by 4 bases, with 11 bases between. Germline loops: CDR1 KGHSH, CDR2 LQKENI. The CDR3 covers 13 residues. The DNA for the CDR3 is TGTGCCAGCTCAACCACGGGGGTAGAGACCCAGTACTTC. This codes for CASSTTGVETQYF.

In this sample, this clonotype turned up many times. This chain links TRBV12-3 or TRBV12-4 with TRBJ2-7; D might be TRBD1 (5 bases). Trimming left V 3 bases short and J 3 bases short, with 9 bases between. The CDR3 is 13 residues long. The CDR3 nucleotides are TGTGCCAGCAGTTTCTCAGGGTACTACGAGCAGTACTTC. Its protein product is CASSFSGYYEQYF.

This clonotype was counted at least ten times. The chain couples TRBV18 to TRBJ1-3; D gene ambiguous. V shed 3 bases and J shed 0 bases, with 9 bases lying between them. Germline V gene sequence: CDR1 KGHSH, CDR2 LQKENI. The CDR3 loop spans 15 amino acids. The CDR3 sequence: CASSPMQNSGNTIYF. The CDR3 DNA reads as TGTGCCAGCTCACCTATGCAAAACTCTGGAAACACCATATATTTT.

The chain couples TRBV6-2 or TRBV6-3 to TRBJ1-3; 7 bases align to TRBD1. CDR1 is MNHEY, CDR2 SVGEGT, per germline. The CDR3 extends over 18 amino acids. Trimming cost V 2 bases and J 0 bases; bases outside gene matches: 10. DNA of the CDR3: TGTGCCAGCAGTTACCGAAGGACAGGACAGCTCTCTGGAAACACCATATATTTT. Translating it yields CASSYRRTGQLSGNTIYF.

The sample holds many counts of this clonotype. This chain connects TRBV7-2 to TRBJ2-7; D gene unclear. Trimming cost V 2 bases and J 0 bases, with 11 bases left between them. The germline gives CDR1 SGHTA, CDR2 FQGNSA. The CDR3 is 15 amino acids. The CDR3 DNA sequence: TGTGCCAGCAGCTTAACGGACGGATACTCCTACGAGCAGTACTTC. Translation: CASSLTDGYSYEQYF.

This clonotype was recorded at least ten times. This chain joins TRBV7-9 and TRBJ1-2; D gene uncertain. V lost 3 bases, J lost 4 bases, and 9 bases lay in between. The CDR3 runs 13 residues. The germline V gene encodes CDR1 SEHNR and CDR2 FQNEAQ (reference sequence). The CDR3 DNA sequence: TGTGCCAGCAGCTTTGCAGGCGGCTATGGCTACACCTTC. This codes for CASSFAGGYGYTF.

The chain uses TRBV6-2 or TRBV6-3 and TRBJ2-7, with D possibly being TRBD2 (5 bases). The ends were cut back, 6 bases at V and 2 bases at J, with 11 bases in the middle. Germline V gene data show CDR1 as MNHEY and CDR2 as SVGEGT. CDR3 length: 13 amino acids. This CDR3 is CASRPSGTYEQYF. The CDR3, as DNA: TGTGCCAGCAGACCAAGCGGCACCTACGAGCAGTACTTC.

The V and J genes are TRBV4-1 and TRBJ2-5; D is uncertain. The germline gives CDR1 MGHRA, CDR2 YSYEKL. V was cut by 0 bases and J by 1 base, with 12 bases left in between. CDR3 length equals 16 residues. The CDR3 coding sequence is TGCGCCAGCAGCCAAGAGAACTGGGCCTCCCAAGAGACCCAGTACTTC. This codes for CASSQENWASQETQYF.

This clonotype has more than one count but fewer than ten. V gene TRBV6-1 combines with J gene TRBJ1-5; possible D gene TRBD1, 6 bases. Trimming left V 1 base short and J 0 bases short, with 16 bases between. The CDR3 totals 18 residues. Germline lookup yields CDR1 MNHNS and CDR2 SASEGT. The CDR3, as DNA: TGTGCCAGCAGTGAAGGACTTGGACAGACCTCTAGCAATCAGCCCCAGCATTTT. It translates to CASSEGLGQTSSNQPQHF.

With respect to this clonotype: The junction does not match germline at one end; this may be a read error. The chain has TRBV2 and TRBJ2-5; D call uncertain. The germline gives CDR1 SNHLY, CDR2 FYNNEI. This CDR3 contains 11 residues. CDR3 nucleotides: TGTGCCAGCAGTGTACAAGAGACCCGGTACTTC. It codes for CASSVQETRYF.

The chain couples TRBV10-2 to TRBJ2-5, with a possible D match to TRBD2 (5 bases). The V gene lost 3 bases and the J gene lost 5 bases, with 13 bases spanning the gap. Germline V gene lookup returns CDR1 WSHSY and CDR2 SAAADI. The CDR3 consists of 14 residues. The CDR3 region has the DNA TGCGCCAGCAGTGATACTAGTGGGGTTGAGACCCAGTACTTC. Translated, it gives CASSDTSGVETQYF.

At least ten counts were recorded for this clonotype. This chain links TRBV3-1 with TRBJ1-1, with a tentative D call TRBD1 (5 bases). Germline-derived CDR1 and CDR2 are LGHDT and YNNKEL (reference sequence). CDR3 length equals 15 residues. Trimming cost V 1 base and J 0 bases, with 9 bases left between them. The CDR3 bases are TGTGCCAGCAGCCAAGCGGGACTTCTGAACACTGAAGCTTTCTTT. It encodes CASSQAGLLNTEAFF.

This clonotype was observed at least ten times. The chain joins TRBV20-1 to TRBJ1-5; weak D call: TRBD1 (6 bases). V lost 3 bases, J lost 8 bases, and 17 bases lay in between. The CDR3 runs 14 residues. Germline-derived CDR1 and CDR2 are DFQATT and SNEGSKA (reference sequence). The CDR3 DNA reads TGCAGTGCTAGGTGGCAGGGGATCGCTAAGCCCCAGCATTTT. Its translation: CSARWQGIAKPQHF.

This clonotype was counted at least ten times. This sequence joins TRBV5-1 and TRBJ2-2; TRBD2 aligns across 10 bases. CDR3 length: 14 residues. V lost 5 bases and J lost 7; bases outside the gene matches: 5. Per germline, CDR1 SGHRS and CDR2 YFSETQ. Written as DNA, the CDR3 is TGCGCCAGCAGAGCGGGAGGGCCCGGCGGGGAGCTGTTTTTT. Protein: CASRAGGPGGELFF.